The text below deals with one T cell receptor (beta chain). This clonotype has at least ten counts. The target of this receptor is not known. It has no much larger one-base neighbor in the sample; base qualities were not kept. These data are taken from a study of T cell repertoires in cytomegalovirus infection (dated by TCRdb to 2018 to 2020). Concerning the study at large: The HLA type of each donor mattered for the analysis, because public TCR beta signatures pointed to carriage of CMV infection along with the matching HLA type. The investigation overall reported the following: In both this cohort and an independent roughly 350-donor cohort, the cumulative frequency of public TCR beta family members distinguished carriers of CMV infection plus the relevant HLA type. The ex vivo response was dominated by HLA-C-restricted CMV-specific TCR beta clonotypes, which also provided the single most frequent clonotype in two of eight donors.

The listed sequencing device is Illumina HiSeq 1500. TCRdb redid the processing of the public reads, applying fastp at Q25 and MiXCR, and retained in-frame beta chains. All rows with the same CDR3 protein become a single entry with the most common DNA and genes. Within this sample are more than 500,000 distinct CDR3 sequences, with 16% of them counted one time only. The ten largest clones capture roughly a quarter of the sample. The TCR sequence derives from a human donor in good health (CMV status not recorded). Some clones in this sample may be carry-over from other donors' samples. Sequencing used CD8+ T cells from PBMCs.

In nucleotide form, the sequence is TGTGCCAGCCGAACCGGACAGGCCCTCTTGTACGAGCAGTACTTC. This gives the protein CASRTGQALLYEQYF. This chain joins TRBV5-4 to TRBJ2-7, with 7 bases in between that match TRBD1. The CDR3 sequence holds 15 residues, the cysteine and phenylalanine included. Left in the record is the CDR3 DNA by itself, 45 bases read in frame from the first base. CDR1 and CDR2 (SGHNT, YYREEE) derive from the germline V gene (reference sequence). Ends trimmed: V by 7 bases, J by 4 bases; bases unmatched to a gene: 14.